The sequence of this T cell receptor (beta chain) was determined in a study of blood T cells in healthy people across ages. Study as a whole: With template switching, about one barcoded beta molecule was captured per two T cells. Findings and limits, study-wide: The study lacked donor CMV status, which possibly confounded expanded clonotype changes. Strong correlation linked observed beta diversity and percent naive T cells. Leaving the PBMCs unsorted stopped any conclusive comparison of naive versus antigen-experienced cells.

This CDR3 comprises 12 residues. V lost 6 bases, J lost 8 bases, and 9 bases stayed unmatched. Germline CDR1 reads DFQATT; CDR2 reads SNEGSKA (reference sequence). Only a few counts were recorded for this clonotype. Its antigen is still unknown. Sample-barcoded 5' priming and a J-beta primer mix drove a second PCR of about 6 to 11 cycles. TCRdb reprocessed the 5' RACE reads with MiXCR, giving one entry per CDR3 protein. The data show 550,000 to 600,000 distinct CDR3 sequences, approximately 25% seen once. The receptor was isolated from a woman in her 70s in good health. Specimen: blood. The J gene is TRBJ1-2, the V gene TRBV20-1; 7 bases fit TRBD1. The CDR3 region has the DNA TGCAGTGCAACGACAGGGTTGGGGGGCTACACCTTC. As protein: CSATTGLGGYTF.